Listed below are T cell receptor beta chains from one sample, sequenced in a study of T cell clones after liver transplantation. Here immunoSEQ multiplex PCR was the method, and the copy in TCRdb shows in-frame clones only, minus some. The sample holds some 120,000 clones, 90% seen once. The specimen was CD4+ T cells from blood, collected 12 months after liver transplant. Receptors originate from a human patient who received a liver transplant. Some T cells may possibly be graft donor cells. The CDR3 runs from the conserved cysteine through the conserved F or W. Each record gives: V gene, J gene, D gene, clone size, CDR3 DNA, CDR3 protein. D genes are given only for firm matches. The listing skips clone size in some rows; elsewhere it reads once, few, many or a size class.

V gene: TRBV7-3; J gene: TRBJ1-1; D gene: .; clone size: once; CDR3 DNA: TGTGCCAGCAGCTCCTCGGGCCCGGCTGAAGCTTTCTTT; CDR3 protein: CASSSSGPAEAFF
V gene: TRBV11-3; J gene: TRBJ2-1; D gene: .; clone size: .; CDR3 DNA: TGTGCCAGCAGCTCCAGATTCCTGAGACAAAGCTCCTACAATGAGCAGTTCTTC; CDR3 protein: CASSSRFLRQSSYNEQFF
V gene: TRBV2; J gene: TRBJ1-2; D gene: TRBD1; clone size: .; CDR3 DNA: TGTGCCAGCAGAGAACAGGGGGCGGGTGGCTACACCTTC; CDR3 protein: CASREQGAGGYTF
V gene: TRBV11-3; J gene: TRBJ2-2; D gene: .; clone size: .; CDR3 DNA: TGTGCCAGCAGTCTGATTCCCGGGGAGCTGTTTTTT; CDR3 protein: CASSLIPGELFF
V gene: TRBV6-6; J gene: TRBJ2-1; D gene: TRBD1; clone size: .; CDR3 DNA: TGTGCCAGCAGTAAACCAGGGACAGCTGTCTACAATGAGCAGTTCTTC; CDR3 protein: CASSKPGTAVYNEQFF
V gene: TRBV7-9; J gene: TRBJ2-4; D gene: .; clone size: .; CDR3 DNA: TGTGCCAGCAGCCCCCTCCTTGCCGGCATTCAGTACTTC; CDR3 protein: CASSPLLAGIQYF
V gene: TRBV28; J gene: TRBJ1-4; D gene: .; clone size: once; CDR3 DNA: TGTGCCAGCAGGGGAGTCGAAAAACTGTTTTTT; CDR3 protein: CASRGVEKLFF
V gene: TRBV4-1; J gene: TRBJ2-4; D gene: TRBD1; clone size: .; CDR3 DNA: TGCGCCAGCAGCCAAGGTCGACAGGGGCGGGCGGCCAAAAACATTCAGTACTTC; CDR3 protein: CASSQGRQGRAAKNIQYF
V gene: TRBV19; J gene: TRBJ1-1; D gene: .; clone size: .; CDR3 DNA: TGTGCCAGTAGTAGCACCACAGGAGCCGGCGGGGCTTTCTTT; CDR3 protein: CASSSTTGAGGAFF
V gene: TRBV9; J gene: TRBJ2-3; D gene: .; clone size: .; CDR3 DNA: TGTGCCAGCAGCGTAGTTGAAGATACGCAGTATTTT; CDR3 protein: CASSVVEDTQYF
V gene: TRBV23-1; J gene: TRBJ2-5; D gene: .; clone size: once; CDR3 DNA: TGCGCCAGCAGGTACTTGACAGGGGACGACGAGGGAGGGCTACCTGAGACCCAGTACTTC; CDR3 protein: CASRYLTGDDEGGLPETQYF
V gene: TRBV4-2; J gene: TRBJ2-7; D gene: TRBD2; clone size: .; CDR3 DNA: TGTGCCAGCAGCCGATCAACTAGCGGATATTCCTACGAGCAGTACTTC; CDR3 protein: CASSRSTSGYSYEQYF
V gene: TRBV29-1; J gene: TRBJ1-5; D gene: .; clone size: .; CDR3 DNA: TGCAGCGTTCGGTCCGGACATAGCAATCAGCCCCAGCATTTT; CDR3 protein: CSVRSGHSNQPQHF
V gene: TRBV15; J gene: TRBJ2-7; D gene: TRBD1; clone size: .; CDR3 DNA: TGTGCCACCAGCAGAGGGGGGACAGGGAGCGAGCAGTACTTC; CDR3 protein: CATSRGGTGSEQYF
V gene: TRBV7-9; J gene: TRBJ1-4; D gene: TRBD1; clone size: .; CDR3 DNA: TGTGCCAGCAGCCCCCAGGGGGCGGCTAATGAAAAACTGTTTTTT; CDR3 protein: CASSPQGAANEKLFF
V gene: TRBV10-2; J gene: TRBJ1-2; D gene: TRBD1; clone size: .; CDR3 DNA: TGCGCCAGCAGCCCCACCGGCCAGGGGGCGATTGAAGGCTACACCTTC; CDR3 protein: CASSPTGQGAIEGYTF
V gene: TRBV19; J gene: TRBJ2-1; D gene: TRBD2; clone size: .; CDR3 DNA: TGTGCCAGTACCAGTATCCCTAGCGGGAGGGGGGAGAATGAGCAGTTCTTC; CDR3 protein: CASTSIPSGRGENEQFF
V gene: TRBV5-6; J gene: TRBJ1-5; D gene: .; clone size: .; CDR3 DNA: TGTGCCAGCAGCTTGGAGGCAGCGCCCAATCAGCCCCAGCATTTT; CDR3 protein: CASSLEAAPNQPQHF
V gene: TRBV28; J gene: TRBJ2-7; D gene: TRBD1; clone size: .; CDR3 DNA: TGTGCCAGCAGTACCTTGGGGACAGGTTCCTACGAGCAGTACTTC; CDR3 protein: CASSTLGTGSYEQYF
V gene: TRBV10-2; J gene: TRBJ2-7; D gene: TRBD1; clone size: .; CDR3 DNA: TGCGCCAGCAAACAGGGGGACGGCTCCTACGAGCAGTACTTC; CDR3 protein: CASKQGDGSYEQYF
V gene: TRBV27; J gene: TRBJ1-4; D gene: .; clone size: .; CDR3 DNA: TGTGCCAGCAGCGTCAGAACTAATGAAAAACTGTTTTTT; CDR3 protein: CASSVRTNEKLFF
V gene: TRBV19; J gene: TRBJ2-7; D gene: .; clone size: .; CDR3 DNA: TGTGCCAGTAGGGGAGGGGGCGCCCACGAGCAGTACTTC; CDR3 protein: CASRGGGAHEQYF